This TCR beta chain was identified during a study of shared clonotypes between healthy human individuals (dated by TCRdb to 2018 to 2021). Regarding the complete study: Three men and a couple of women, aged 18 to 49 years, made up the cohort. Per donor, leukapheresis produced somewhere between about 0.85 and 10 billion PBMCs. Libraries were prepared and TCR repertoires were sequenced by different laboratories using diverse techniques, in order to increase sequencing depth and limit assay-specific biases. To estimate repertoire size and how much clonotype sharing occurs between individuals, the study deeply sequenced the blood TCR repertoires of five healthy adults. Per donor, three plates each were used for CD4 naive and CD4 memory, two for CD8 naive, and one for CD8 memory.

The germline V gene provides CDR1 MNHNS and CDR2 SASEGT. V ends up 4 bases short and J 2 bases short, with an unmatched junction base count of 3. The CDR3 measures 16 amino acids from cysteine to phenylalanine. The DNA shown is the 48-base CDR3, in frame from base 1. Using the deep immunoSEQ assay, TCR CDR3 regions were amplified from genomic DNA by multiplex PCR. For each cell subset, the extracted genomic DNA was distributed evenly across all wells of several immunoSEQ 96-well plates, and each plate served as one replicate. For sorted subsets, each replicate PCR was loaded with roughly 0.2 ug genomic DNA, equivalent to 30,000 or so T cell genomes. Purified libraries were quantified with a Qubit 3.0 fluorometer, sized on a Bioanalyzer 2100, and re-quantified with the KAPA Library Quantification kit. Every immunoSEQ 96-well plate was sequenced on a dedicated single-read 150-cycle Illumina NextSeq 550 flow cell. In the original analysis: Because the immunoSEQ output held only junctional sequences and lacked quality scores, the filtering could not match the filtering applied to full-length reads. Sequences were annotated with PyIR, a Python wrapper for IgBLAST v1.9, and V/J genes and CDR3 were assigned using IMGT germline references. Any read was removed if the V/J assignment was weak (E-value above 1e-6), the CDR3 was missing, or the read contained stop codons, out-of-frame junctions, or ambiguous translated residues. A V3J clonotype was defined by an identical inferred V gene, J gene, and CDR3 amino acid sequence. The percentage overlap between two repertoires was calculated by dividing the number of shared unique clonotypes by the size of the smaller repertoire. Three approaches were used to assess repertoire richness: RTK rarefaction, the Chao1 estimator, and Recon v2.1 estimates of unobserved clonotypes. Generation probabilities were computed with OLGA for all TCRbeta clonotypes obtained by the gDNA method from a few donors. Entries here come from immuneACCESS through TCRdb and include only in-frame sequences with V and J called. Some clones fail to appear in such tables; in the studies checked, an unresolved V gene covers under half of the shortfall, and the cause of the remainder is unknown. That table furnishes V, J and clone size, whereas the DNA furnished D and trimming. This sample has about 2.4 million clones in its table, and over 85% of those were observed once. Around 0.14% of the sample comes from the top ten.

The donors were healthy, HIV-negative adults who had no recently reported acute infections or vaccinations. Only Caucasian adults living in Nashville, Tennessee, USA were represented among the donors. CD4+ T cells were enriched by magnetic negative selection; naive cells were then positively selected on CD45RA, and the negative fraction formed the memory subset. Blood was obtained by leukapheresis, after which PBMCs were separated by Ficoll-Histopaque density gradient centrifugation and cryopreserved in liquid nitrogen vapor phase. Analytical flow cytometry was used to check the purity and quantity of each magnetically sorted T cell population. Each sorted fraction had its genomic DNA isolated and then quantified by UV absorbance on a Nanodrop 2000c. Note on this clone: Its antigen target is currently unknown. The record has no base qualities; no much larger clone is one base away.

Here is what the overall study found, with its caveats: Sharing across several donors was observed for approximately 5% of naive CD4, over 3% of naive CD8, about 2.3% of memory CD4, and 0.4% of memory CD8 clonotypes. Rarefaction of sorted-subset datasets indicated incomplete sequencing despite the large sequencing depth. The genetic and exposure-history diversity represented was limited by the small number of donors. Naive subsets generally had larger estimated clonotype richness than memory subsets. Only blood was sampled, and tissue TCR repertoires likely differ from those in blood. Pairwise subsampling indicated that sequencing depth was expected to affect the degree of clonotype sharing among donors. Compared with non-shared clonotypes, clonotypes shared by all four sorted-subset donors had higher generation probabilities.

This sequence was found in a young man in good health. What was sequenced was naive CD4+ T cells sorted from blood. The label giving this sample's cell subset or site can be read as: CD45RA+ positively selected. The sequence joins TRBV6-1 to TRBJ2-3; TRBD2 agrees with 13 junctional bases. The CDR3 corresponds to CASSGTSGGLTDTQYF. In nucleotides, the sequence is TGTGCCAGCAGTGGGACTAGCGGGGGCCTCACAGATACGCAGTATTTT.